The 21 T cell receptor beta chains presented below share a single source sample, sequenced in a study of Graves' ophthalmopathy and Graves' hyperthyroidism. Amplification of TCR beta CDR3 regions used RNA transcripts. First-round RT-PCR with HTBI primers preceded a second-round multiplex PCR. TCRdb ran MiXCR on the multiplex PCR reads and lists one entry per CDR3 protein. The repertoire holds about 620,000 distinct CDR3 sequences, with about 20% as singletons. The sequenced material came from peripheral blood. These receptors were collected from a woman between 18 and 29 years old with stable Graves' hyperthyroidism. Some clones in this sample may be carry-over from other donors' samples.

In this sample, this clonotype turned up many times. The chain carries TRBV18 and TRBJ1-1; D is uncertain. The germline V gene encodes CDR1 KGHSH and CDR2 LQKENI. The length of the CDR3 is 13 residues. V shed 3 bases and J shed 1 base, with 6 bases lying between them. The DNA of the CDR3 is TGTGCCAGCTCACCGAACTGGAACACTGAAGCTTTCTTT. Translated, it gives CASSPNWNTEAFF. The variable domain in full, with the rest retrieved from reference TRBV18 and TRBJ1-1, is NAGVMQNPRHLVRRRGQEARLRCSPMKGHSHVYWYRQLPEEGLKFMVYLQKENIIDESGMPKERFSAEFPKEGPSILRIQQVVRGDSAAYFCASSPNWNTEAFFGQGTRLTVV.

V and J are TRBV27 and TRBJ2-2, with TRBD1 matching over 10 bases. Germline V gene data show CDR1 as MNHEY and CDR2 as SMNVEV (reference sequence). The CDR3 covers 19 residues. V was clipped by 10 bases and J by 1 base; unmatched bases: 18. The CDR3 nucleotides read TGTGCCATTCCGATTCCGGGACAGGGGTCTAGCGGGAACACCGGGGAGCTGTTTTTT. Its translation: CAIPIPGQGSSGNTGELFF.

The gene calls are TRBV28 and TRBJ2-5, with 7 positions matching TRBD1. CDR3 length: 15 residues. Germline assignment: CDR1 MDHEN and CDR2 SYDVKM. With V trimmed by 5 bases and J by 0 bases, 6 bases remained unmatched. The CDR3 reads CASSPLTGNQETQYF. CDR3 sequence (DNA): TGTGCCAGCAGTCCACTGACAGGGAACCAAGAGACCCAGTACTTC.

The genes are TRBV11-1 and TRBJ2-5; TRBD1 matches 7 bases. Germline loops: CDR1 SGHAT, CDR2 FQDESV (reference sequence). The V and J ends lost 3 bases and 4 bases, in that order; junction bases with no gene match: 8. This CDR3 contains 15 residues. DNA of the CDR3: TGTGCCAGCAGCTTCGGACAGGCCGGGCGAGAGACCCAGTACTTC. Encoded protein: CASSFGQAGRETQYF.

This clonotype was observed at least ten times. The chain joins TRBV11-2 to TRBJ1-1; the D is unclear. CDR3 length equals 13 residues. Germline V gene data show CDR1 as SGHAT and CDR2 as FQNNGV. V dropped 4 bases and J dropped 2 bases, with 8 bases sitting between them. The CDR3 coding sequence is TGTGCCAGCAGCTCGGGCGCTAACACTGAAGCTTTCTTT. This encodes CASSSGANTEAFF. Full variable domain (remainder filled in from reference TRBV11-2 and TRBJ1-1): EAGVAQSPRYKIIEKRQSVAFWCNPISGHATLYWYQQILGQGPKLLIQFQNNGVVDDSQLPKDRFSAERLKGVDSTLKIQPAKLEDSAVYLCASSSGANTEAFFGQGTRLTVV.

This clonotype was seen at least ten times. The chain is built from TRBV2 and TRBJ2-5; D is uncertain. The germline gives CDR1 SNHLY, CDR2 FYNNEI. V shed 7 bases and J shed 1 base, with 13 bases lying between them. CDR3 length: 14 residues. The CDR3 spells CASTIDGPQETQYF. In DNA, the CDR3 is TGTGCCAGCACAATAGACGGGCCCCAAGAGACCCAGTACTTC.

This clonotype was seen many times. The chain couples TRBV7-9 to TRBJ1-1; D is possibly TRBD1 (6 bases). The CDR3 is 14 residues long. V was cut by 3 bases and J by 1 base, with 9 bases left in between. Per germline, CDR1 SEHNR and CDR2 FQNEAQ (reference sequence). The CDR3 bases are TGTGCCAGCAGCTTCCTGGACAGGAACACTGAAGCTTTCTTT. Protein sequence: CASSFLDRNTEAFF.

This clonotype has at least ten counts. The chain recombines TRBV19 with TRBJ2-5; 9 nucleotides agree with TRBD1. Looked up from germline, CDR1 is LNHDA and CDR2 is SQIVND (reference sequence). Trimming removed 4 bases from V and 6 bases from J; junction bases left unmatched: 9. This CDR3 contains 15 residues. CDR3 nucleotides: TGTGCCAGTAGTACGGGACGGACAGGGGTGAAGACCCAGTACTTC. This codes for CASSTGRTGVKTQYF.

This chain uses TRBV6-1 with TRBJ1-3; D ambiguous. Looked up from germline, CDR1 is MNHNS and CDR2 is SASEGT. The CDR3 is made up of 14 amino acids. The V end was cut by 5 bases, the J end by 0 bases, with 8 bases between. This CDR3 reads CASSIGRSGNTIYF. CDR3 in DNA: TGTGCCAGCAGTATAGGCCGCTCTGGAAACACCATATATTTT.

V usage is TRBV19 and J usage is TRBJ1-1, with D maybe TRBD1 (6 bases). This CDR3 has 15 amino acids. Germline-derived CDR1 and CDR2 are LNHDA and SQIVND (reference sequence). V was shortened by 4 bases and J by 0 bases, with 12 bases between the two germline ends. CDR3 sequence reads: CASSKGEIMNTEAFF. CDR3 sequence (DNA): TGTGCCAGTAGTAAGGGGGAGATTATGAACACTGAAGCTTTCTTT.

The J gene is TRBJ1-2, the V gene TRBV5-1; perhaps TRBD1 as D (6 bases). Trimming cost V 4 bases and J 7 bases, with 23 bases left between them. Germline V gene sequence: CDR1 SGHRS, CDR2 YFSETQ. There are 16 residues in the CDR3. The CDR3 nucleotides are TGCGCCAGCAGCAAGACCCTTACAGGGAAACTGGGTGGCTACACCTTC. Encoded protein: CASSKTLTGKLGGYTF.

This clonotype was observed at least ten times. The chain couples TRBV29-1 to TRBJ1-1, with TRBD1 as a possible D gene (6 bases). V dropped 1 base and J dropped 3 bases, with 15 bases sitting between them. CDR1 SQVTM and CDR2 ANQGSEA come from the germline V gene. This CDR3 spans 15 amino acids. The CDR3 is CSVEAYQGRDTEAFF. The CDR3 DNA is TGCAGCGTTGAAGCGTACCAGGGGCGGGACACTGAAGCTTTCTTT.

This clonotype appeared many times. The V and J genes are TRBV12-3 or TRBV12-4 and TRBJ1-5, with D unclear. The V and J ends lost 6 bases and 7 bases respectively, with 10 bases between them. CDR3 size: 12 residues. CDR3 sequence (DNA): TGTGCCAGCAGCTTACGGTGGCAGCCCCAGCATTTT. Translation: CASSLRWQPQHF.

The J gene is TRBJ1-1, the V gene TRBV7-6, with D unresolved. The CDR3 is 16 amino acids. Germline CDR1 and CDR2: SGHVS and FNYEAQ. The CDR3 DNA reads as TGTGTCTGCAGCTTATCTCAGGTGACGTTGAACACTGAAGCTTTCTTT. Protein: CVCSLSQVTLNTEAFF.

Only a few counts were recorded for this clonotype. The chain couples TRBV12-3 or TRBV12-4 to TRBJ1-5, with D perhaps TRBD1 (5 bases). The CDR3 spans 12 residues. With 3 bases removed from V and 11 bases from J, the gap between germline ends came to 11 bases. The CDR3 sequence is CASSFGGKAQHF. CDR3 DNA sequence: TGTGCCAGCAGTTTTGGGGGTAAGGCCCAGCATTTT.

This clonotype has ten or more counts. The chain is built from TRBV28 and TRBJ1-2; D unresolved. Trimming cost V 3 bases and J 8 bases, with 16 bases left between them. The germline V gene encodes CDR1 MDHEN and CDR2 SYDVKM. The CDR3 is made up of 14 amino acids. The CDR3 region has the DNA TGTGCCAGCAGTTTGGGGAATGGGGTGGGCGGCTACACCTTC. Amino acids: CASSLGNGVGGYTF.

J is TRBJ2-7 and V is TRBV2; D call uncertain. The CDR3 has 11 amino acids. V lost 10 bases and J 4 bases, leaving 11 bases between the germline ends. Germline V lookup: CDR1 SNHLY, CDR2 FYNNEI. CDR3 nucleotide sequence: TGTGCCACGCGGTTCGAGTACGAGCAGTACTTC. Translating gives CATRFEYEQYF.

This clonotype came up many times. CDR3 sequence (DNA): TGTGCCAGCAGTGAAGAGGGGGGGTCCGGGGAGCTGTTTTTT. Translation: CASSEEGGSGELFF. This sequence joins TRBV6-1 and TRBJ2-2; possible D gene TRBD2, 7 bases. The CDR3 totals 14 residues. V lost 1 base, J lost 6 bases, and 9 bases lay in between. CDR1 is MNHNS and CDR2 is SASEGT in the germline V gene.

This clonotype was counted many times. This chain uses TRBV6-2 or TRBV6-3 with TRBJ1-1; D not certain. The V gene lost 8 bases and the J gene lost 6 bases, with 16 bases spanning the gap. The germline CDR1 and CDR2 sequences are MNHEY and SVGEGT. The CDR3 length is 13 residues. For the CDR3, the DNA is TGTGCCAGCCTCCCGGTCTCGCAAGCTGAAGCTTTCTTT. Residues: CASLPVSQAEAFF.

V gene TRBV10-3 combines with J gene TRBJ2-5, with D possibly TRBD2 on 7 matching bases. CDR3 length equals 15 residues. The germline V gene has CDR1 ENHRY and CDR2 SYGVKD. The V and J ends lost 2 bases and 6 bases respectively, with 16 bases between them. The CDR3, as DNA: TGTGCCATCAGTGAGCCTTGGGGGAGGGGGAAGACCCAGTACTTC. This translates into CAISEPWGRGKTQYF.

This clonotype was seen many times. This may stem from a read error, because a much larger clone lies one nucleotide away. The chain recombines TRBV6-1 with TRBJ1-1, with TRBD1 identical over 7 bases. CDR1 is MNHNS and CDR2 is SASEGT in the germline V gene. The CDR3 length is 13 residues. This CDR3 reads CASVRGQSTEACF. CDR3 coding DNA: TGTGCCAGCGTGAGGGGGCAGAGCACTGAAGCTTGCTTT.